This entry describes one T cell receptor (beta chain). No cognate antigen has been identified for it. No per-base quality is available; no much larger clone lies one base away. The source of the sample is a study of T cells and copy number aberrations in small-cell lung cancer (dated by TCRdb to the early 2020s). With respect to the entire study: Whole-exome sequencing of the same tumor regions was paired with TCR repertoire sequencing so that T cell metrics could be related to mutations and copy number aberrations. Tumor TCR data existed for over 16 patients, and approximately 15 patients had TCR data from both tumor tissue and normal tissue. General conclusions and limits of the study: The study was limited by a small sample size because surgical resection is uncommon in small-cell lung cancer, and validation of the findings is required. Compared with adjacent lung tissue, tumors showed lower T-cell density, richness and clonality, although the density difference was not significant. A negative correlation was found between higher copy number aberration burden and tumor T-cell density, richness and clonality. All specimens consisted of formalin-fixed paraffin-embedded tissue, which is known to introduce sequencing artifacts. The TCR repertoire varied greatly across regions, with 79.9-97.7% of clones confined to one region, an overlap lower than in localized NSCLC.

Using multiplexed V- and J-gene primers, the immunoSEQ hsTCRB Kit amplified TCR-beta CDR3 regions from genomic DNA. Unique DNA barcodes were added in a second PCR, and the samples were pooled together with one negative control and one positive control. An Illumina MiSeq running a 150-cycle paired-end protocol was used to sequence the pooled TCR-beta libraries. In the original analysis: Raw sequencing data were processed by Adaptive Biotechnologies into a report containing normalized, annotated TCR-beta repertoires. To compute T-cell density, TCR-beta templates were normalized to usable DNA, with usable DNA estimated through amplification of housekeeping genes. Richness was the count of unique rearrangements, and clonality was defined as 1 minus Pielou's evenness. The Jaccard index, the Morisita overlap index, and the proportion of shared top-20 clonotypes were used to quantify intratumor TCR heterogeneity between regions. In TCRdb, the immuneACCESS table is reduced to in-frame sequences with V and J assigned. These tables do not hold every clone; where another copy was compared, an unresolved V gene accounts for under half, and the others remain unexplained. V and J calls plus clone size are reproduced from that table; the DNA served to infer D and trimming. The sample includes about 1,300 clones, with around 85% observed a single time. The biggest ten clones account for 2.5% to 3.5% of the sample.

Donors were patients with limited-stage small-cell lung cancer who underwent surgical resection in Hangzhou, China, between the late 2000s and the early 2020s. All donors had upfront surgery without preoperative chemotherapy or radiotherapy, and none received immunotherapy before or after surgery. All 19 patients in the sequenced cohort were identified as smokers or heavy second-hand smokers. To represent spatial heterogeneity of the primary tumors, three regions were collected from each tumor FFPE block using a grid approach. To enrich for malignant cells, tumor regions underwent macrodissection, and selection was restricted to regions expected to yield at least 150 ng DNA. The study used multi-region TCR-beta sequencing of resected limited-stage small-cell lung cancers together with tumor-adjacent lung tissue to characterize T cell repertoire heterogeneity. Genomic DNA was extracted from FFPE tissue using the AllPrep DNA/RNA FFPE Kit (Qiagen).

The source is a woman aged 50 to 65 with small cell lung cancer. Input material: tumor tissue.

The CDR3 reads CASSLVDSGTEAFF. The bases are TGCGCCAGCAGCTTAGTAGACTCGGGCACTGAAGCTTTCTTT. The chain uses TRBV5-1 and TRBJ1-1, with the D gene uncertain. Based on the germline V gene, the CDR1 and CDR2 sequences are SGHRS and YFSETQ. V is pared back by 2 bases and J by 4 bases, with 12 bases lying between the germline termini. Measured from the cysteine to the phenylalanine, the CDR3 is 14 residues long. The retained sequence is limited to the CDR3, 42 bases, with the frame set at the first base.